This T cell receptor (beta chain) was found in a study of Ad26.COV2.S vaccination and SARS-CoV-2 variants. Whole-study context: Each vaccinee took Ad26.COV2.S intramuscularly, once or twice 56 days apart.

Sample treatment: around 19 received Ad26.COV2.S at low or high dose, single or two shots; about 5 received placebo; per-sample allocation not given. Sample collection was performed on day 63 after the first vaccine or placebo injection. TCRdb's table, derived via immunoSEQ multiplex PCR, lists solely in-frame clones and lacks some. This sample yields about 680,000 clones, of which 89% are seen a single time; about 1.5% belongs to the top ten. V lost 3 bases and J 6 bases, leaving 12 bases between the germline ends. This CDR3 has 13 amino acids. The TCR was taken from a person between 18 and 60 years old who received the Ad26.COV2.S COVID-19 vaccine or a placebo. This chain connects TRBV12-3 or TRBV12-4 to TRBJ2-7; D possibly corresponds to TRBD2 (6 bases). Sequenced material: peripheral blood, taken in a trial of Ad26.COV2.S vaccine versus placebo. The CDR3 is CASSFLGDSEQYF. As DNA, the CDR3 is TGTGCCAGCAGTTTTCTGGGGGACTCCGAGCAGTACTTC.